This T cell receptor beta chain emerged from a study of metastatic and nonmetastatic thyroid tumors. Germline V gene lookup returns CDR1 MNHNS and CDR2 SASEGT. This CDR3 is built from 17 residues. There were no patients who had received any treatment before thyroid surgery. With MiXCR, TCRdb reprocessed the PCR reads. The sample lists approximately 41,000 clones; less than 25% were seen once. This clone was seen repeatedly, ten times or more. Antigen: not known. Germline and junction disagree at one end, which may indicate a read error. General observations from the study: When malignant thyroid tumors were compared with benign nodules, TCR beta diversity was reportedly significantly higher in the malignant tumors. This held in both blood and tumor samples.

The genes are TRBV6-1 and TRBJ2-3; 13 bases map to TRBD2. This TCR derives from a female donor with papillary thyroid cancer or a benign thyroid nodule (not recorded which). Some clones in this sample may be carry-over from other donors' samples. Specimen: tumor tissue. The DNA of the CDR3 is TGTGTCAGCAGTGGACCCAGACTAGCGGGAGGTGCAGATACGCAGTATTTT. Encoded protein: CVSSGPRLAGGADTQYF.